This TCR beta chain was captured in a study of blood T cell repertoires in COVID-19. Study background: Material from acute and convalescent COVID-19 was sourced from the United States, Italy and Spain.

CDR3 length equals 14 residues. CDR1 is MDHEN and CDR2 is SYDVKM in the germline V gene. The V and J ends lost 1 base and 4 bases respectively, with 10 bases between them. The protocol was immunoSEQ multiplex PCR, while the TCRdb copy is restricted to in-frame clones and leaves out a portion. The sample holds about 230,000 clones; roughly 83% are singletons and the top ten take roughly 2.7%. The chain couples TRBV28 to TRBJ1-2; no clear D gene. This clonotype originated in a woman in her sixties or seventies with active or convalescent COVID-19. The sample taken for sequencing was peripheral blood. The CDR3 loop reads CASSLFGAGYGYTF. The CDR3 nucleotides are TGTGCCAGCAGTTTATTTGGTGCGGGCTATGGCTACACCTTC.